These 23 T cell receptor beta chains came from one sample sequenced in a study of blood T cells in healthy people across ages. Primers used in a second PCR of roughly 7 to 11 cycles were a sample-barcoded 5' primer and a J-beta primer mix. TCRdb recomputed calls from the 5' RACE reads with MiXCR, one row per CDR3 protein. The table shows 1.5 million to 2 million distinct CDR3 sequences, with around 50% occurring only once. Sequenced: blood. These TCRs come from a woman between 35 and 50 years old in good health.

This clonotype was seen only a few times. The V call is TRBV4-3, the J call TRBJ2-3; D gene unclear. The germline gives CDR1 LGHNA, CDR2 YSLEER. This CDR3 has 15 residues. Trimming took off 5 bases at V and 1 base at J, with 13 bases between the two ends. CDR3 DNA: TGCGCCAGCAGCTCGCAAGCCTACGGCACAGATACGCAGTATTTT. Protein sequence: CASSSQAYGTDTQYF.

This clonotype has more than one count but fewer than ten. Here the CDR3 reads CASSVGAGGETQYF. The DNA of the CDR3 is TGTGCCAGCAGCGTAGGGGCAGGGGGCGAGACCCAGTACTTC. This chain links TRBV9 with TRBJ2-5, with 8 bases that match TRBD1. With V trimmed by 0 bases and J by 5 bases, 3 bases remained unmatched. CDR3 length equals 14 residues. From germline, CDR1 is SGDLS and CDR2 YYNGEE.

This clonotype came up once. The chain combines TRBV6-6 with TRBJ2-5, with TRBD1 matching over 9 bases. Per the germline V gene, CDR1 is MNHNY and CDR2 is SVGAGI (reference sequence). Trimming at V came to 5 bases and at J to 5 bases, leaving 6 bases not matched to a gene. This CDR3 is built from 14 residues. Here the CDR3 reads CASSTDRGTETQYF. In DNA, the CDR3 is TGTGCCAGCAGTACTGACAGGGGGACGGAGACCCAGTACTTC.

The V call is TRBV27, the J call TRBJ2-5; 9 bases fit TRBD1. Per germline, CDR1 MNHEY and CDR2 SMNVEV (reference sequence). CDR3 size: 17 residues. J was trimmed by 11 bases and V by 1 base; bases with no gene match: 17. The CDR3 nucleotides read TGTGCCAGCAGTTTATTTCGGGGGACAGGGTTAGTCGAGGAGCAGTACTTC. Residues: CASSLFRGTGLVEEQYF.

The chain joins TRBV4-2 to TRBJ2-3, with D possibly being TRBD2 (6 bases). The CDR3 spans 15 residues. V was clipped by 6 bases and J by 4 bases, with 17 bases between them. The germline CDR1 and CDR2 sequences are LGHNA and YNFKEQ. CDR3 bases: TGTGCCAGCAGGACCGGAGGGGAGCGAGCAGATACGCAGTATTTT. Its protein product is CASRTGGERADTQYF.

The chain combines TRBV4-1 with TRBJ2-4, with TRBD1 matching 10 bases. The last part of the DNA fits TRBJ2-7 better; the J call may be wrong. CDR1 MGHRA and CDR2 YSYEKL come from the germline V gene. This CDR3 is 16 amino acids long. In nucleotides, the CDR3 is TGCGCCAGCAGCCCATTCCGGGACAGGGGACCCTACGAGCAGTACTTC. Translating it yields CASSPFRDRGPYEQYF.

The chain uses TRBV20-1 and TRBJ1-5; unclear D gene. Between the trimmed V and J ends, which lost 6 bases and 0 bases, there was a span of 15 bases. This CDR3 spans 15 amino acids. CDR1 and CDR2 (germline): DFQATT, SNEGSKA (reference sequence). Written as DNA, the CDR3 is TGCAGTGCCGGGCGGCCCCCCCTTAGCAATCAGCCCCAGCATTTT. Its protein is CSAGRPPLSNQPQHF.

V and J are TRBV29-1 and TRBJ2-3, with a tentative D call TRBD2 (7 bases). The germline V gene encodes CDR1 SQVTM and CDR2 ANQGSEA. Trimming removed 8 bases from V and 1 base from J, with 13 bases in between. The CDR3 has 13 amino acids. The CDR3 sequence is CSLGGGRTDTQYF. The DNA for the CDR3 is TGCAGCTTGGGGGGGGGGCGCACAGATACGCAGTATTTT.

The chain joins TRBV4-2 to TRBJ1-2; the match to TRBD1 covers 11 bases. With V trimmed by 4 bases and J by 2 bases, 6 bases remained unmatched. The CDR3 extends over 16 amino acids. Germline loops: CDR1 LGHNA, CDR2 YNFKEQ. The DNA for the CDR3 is TGTGCCAGCAGCCGAGAAGGACAGGGGGCCAACTATGGCTACACCTTC. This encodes CASSREGQGANYGYTF.

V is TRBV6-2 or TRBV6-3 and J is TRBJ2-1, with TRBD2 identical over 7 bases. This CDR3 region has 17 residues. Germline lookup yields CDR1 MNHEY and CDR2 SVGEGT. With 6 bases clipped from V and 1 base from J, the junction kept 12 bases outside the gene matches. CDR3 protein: CASSWGLAGGSYNEQFF. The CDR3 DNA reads TGTGCCAGCAGCTGGGGACTCGCCGGGGGGTCCTACAATGAGCAGTTCTTC.

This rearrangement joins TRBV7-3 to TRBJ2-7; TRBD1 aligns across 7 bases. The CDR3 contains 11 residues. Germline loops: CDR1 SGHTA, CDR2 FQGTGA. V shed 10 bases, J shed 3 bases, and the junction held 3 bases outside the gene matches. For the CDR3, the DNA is TGTGCCATAGACAGGGTCTACGAGCAGTACTTC. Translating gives CAIDRVYEQYF.

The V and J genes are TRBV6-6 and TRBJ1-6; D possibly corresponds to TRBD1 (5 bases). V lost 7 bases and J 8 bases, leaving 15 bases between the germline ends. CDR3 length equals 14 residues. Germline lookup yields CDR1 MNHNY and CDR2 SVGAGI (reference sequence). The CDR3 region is CASILGRADSPLHF. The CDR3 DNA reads TGTGCCAGCATCCTGGGCAGGGCCGATTCACCCCTCCACTTT.

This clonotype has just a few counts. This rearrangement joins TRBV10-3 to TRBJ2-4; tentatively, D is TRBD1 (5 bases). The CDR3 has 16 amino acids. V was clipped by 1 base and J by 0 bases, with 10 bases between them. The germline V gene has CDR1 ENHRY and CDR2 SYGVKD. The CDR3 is CAISEFSRAAKNIQYF. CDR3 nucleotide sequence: TGTGCCATCAGTGAGTTCTCCAGGGCAGCCAAAAACATTCAGTACTTC.

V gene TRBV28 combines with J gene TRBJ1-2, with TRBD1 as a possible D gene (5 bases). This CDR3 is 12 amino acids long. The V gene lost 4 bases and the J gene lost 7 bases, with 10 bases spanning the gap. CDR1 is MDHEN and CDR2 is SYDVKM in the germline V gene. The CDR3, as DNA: TGTGCCAGCAGTTCCCGACAGTTTGGCTACACCTTC. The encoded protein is CASSSRQFGYTF.

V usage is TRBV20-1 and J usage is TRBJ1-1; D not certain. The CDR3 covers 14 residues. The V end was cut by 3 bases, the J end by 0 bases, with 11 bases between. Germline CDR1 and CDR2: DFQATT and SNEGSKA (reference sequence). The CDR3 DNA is TGCAGTGCTAGGATAGACGGCCTGAACACTGAAGCTTTCTTT. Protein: CSARIDGLNTEAFF.

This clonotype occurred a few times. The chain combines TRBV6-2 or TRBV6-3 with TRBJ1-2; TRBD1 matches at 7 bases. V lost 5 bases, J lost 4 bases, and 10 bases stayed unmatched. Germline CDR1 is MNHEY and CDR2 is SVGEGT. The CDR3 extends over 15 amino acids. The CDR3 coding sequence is TGTGCCAGCAGTGCCGGGACAGTAGGAATCTATGGCTACACCTTC. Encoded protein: CASSAGTVGIYGYTF.

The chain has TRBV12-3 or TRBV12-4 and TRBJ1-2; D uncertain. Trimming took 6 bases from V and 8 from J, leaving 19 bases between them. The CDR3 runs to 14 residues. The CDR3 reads CASRGNGPREGYTF. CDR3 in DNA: TGTGCCAGCAGGGGGAACGGACCGAGAGAGGGCTACACCTTC.

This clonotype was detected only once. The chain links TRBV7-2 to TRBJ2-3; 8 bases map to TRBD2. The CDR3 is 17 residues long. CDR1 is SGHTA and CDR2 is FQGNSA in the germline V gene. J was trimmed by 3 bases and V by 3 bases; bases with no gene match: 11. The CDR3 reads CASSLSAAGVWTDTQYF. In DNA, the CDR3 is TGTGCCAGCAGCTTGTCGGCAGCGGGGGTTTGGACAGATACGCAGTATTTT.

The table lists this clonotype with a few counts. Here the CDR3 DNA reads TGCAGTGCTCGCAGGGGGCAGCGTACCTACGAGCAGTACTTC. Its translation is CSARRGQRTYEQYF. The rearrangement joins TRBV20-1 to TRBJ2-7; 8 bases match TRBD1. V was clipped by 5 bases and J by 2 bases; unmatched bases: 8. Germline CDR1 and CDR2: DFQATT and SNEGSKA (reference sequence). The CDR3 covers 14 residues.

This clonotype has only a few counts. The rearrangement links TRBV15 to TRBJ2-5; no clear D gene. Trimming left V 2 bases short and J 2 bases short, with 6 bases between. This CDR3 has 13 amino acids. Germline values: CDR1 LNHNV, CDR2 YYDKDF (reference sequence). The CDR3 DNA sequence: TGTGCCACCAGCAGACAGCAGCAAGAGACCCAGTACTTC. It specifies CATSRQQQETQYF.

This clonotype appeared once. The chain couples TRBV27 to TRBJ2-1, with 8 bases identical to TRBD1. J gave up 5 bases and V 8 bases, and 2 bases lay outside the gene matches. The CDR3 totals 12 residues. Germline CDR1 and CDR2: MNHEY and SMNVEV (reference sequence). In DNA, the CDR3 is TGTGCCAGCGAGGGACAGGACAATGAGCAGTTCTTC. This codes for CASEGQDNEQFF.

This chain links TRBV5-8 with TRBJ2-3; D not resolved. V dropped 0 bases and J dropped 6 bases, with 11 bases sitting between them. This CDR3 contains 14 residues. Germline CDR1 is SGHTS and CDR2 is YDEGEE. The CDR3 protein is CASSLAIGRDTQYF. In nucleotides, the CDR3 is TGTGCCAGCAGCTTGGCCATCGGAAGGGATACGCAGTATTTT.

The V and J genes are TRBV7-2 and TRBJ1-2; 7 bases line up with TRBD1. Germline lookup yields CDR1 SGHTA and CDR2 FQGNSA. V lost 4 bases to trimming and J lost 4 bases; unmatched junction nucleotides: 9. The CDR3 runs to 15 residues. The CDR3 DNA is TGTGCCAGCAGCTCGTCGGACAGGACTCTCTATGGCTACACCTTC. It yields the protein CASSSSDRTLYGYTF.